This T cell receptor (beta chain) appears in the sequencing data of a study of blood T cells in healthy people across ages. Overall study findings and caveats: Greater diversity and more naive CD4+ cells were seen in long-lived donors than in aged donors. Any changes in expanded clonotypes were possibly confounded, as donor CMV status remained unknown.

The count of this clonotype is one. Its antigen is undetermined. V dropped 1 base and J dropped 4 bases, with 16 bases sitting between them. The V gene's germline CDR1 is DFQATT and CDR2 SNEGSKA (reference sequence). CDR3 size: 15 residues. Primers used in a second PCR of roughly 6 to 11 cycles were a sample-barcoded 5' primer and a J-beta primer mix. Each CDR3 protein is one row after TCRdb ran MiXCR on the 5' RACE reads. The sample has nearly 800,000 distinct CDR3 sequences; roughly 25% are singletons. In addition, the sample was reused for a study of T cells of mothers and their children. Per that paper: Related mother-child pairs shared slightly more overlap than unrelated pairs, but the difference was non-significant.

The receptor was isolated from a boy aged 5-17 years in good health. The chain couples TRBV20-1 to TRBJ2-5; D is possibly TRBD1 or TRBD2 (5 bases each). The sequenced sample was blood. The CDR3 reads CSARAAWGNRETQYF. In DNA, the CDR3 is TGCAGTGCTAGAGCCGCGTGGGGGAACCGAGAGACCCAGTACTTC.